This T cell receptor beta chain was found in a study of T cell responses to AZD1222 COVID-19 vaccine. Whole-study findings and limits: Within unmutated variant regions lay the reported targets of nearly half of spike-specific TCRs. Donors were largely white British and mainly female; clonal diversity was possibly underestimated.

Data came from immunoSEQ multiplex PCR; TCRdb stores just in-frame clones and leaves some out. The table lists over 110,000 clones, roughly nine tenths of them singletons, with about 10% in the top ten. Details on this clone: Its matching antigen is unknown.

V lost 2 bases to trimming and J lost 0 bases, with 6 bases between them. CDR1 is SGDLS and CDR2 is YYNGEE in the germline V gene. The CDR3 consists of 15 residues. The V gene is TRBV9, the J gene TRBJ1-6; D remains unclear. The receptor was derived from an adult who received the AZD1222 COVID-19 vaccine. The starting material was peripheral blood, obtained 28 days after the second AZD1222 dose. In nucleotides, the CDR3 is TGTGCCAGCAGCGTTAGGAGCTCCTATAATTCACCCCTCCACTTT. Its protein product is CASSVRSSYNSPLHF.